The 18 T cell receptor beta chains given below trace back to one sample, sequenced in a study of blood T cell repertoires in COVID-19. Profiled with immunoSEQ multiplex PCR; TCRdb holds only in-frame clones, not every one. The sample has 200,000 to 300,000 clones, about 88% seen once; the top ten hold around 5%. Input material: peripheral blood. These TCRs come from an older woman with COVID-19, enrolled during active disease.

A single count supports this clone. The DNA of the CDR3 is TGTGCCAGCAGTTCTGAGGGAGAGACCCAGTACTTC. It codes for CASSSEGETQYF. The chain has TRBV28 and TRBJ2-5, with a possible D match to TRBD2 (5 bases). The CDR3 is made up of 12 amino acids. CDR1 and CDR2 (germline): MDHEN, SYDVKM. The V end was cut by 4 bases, the J end by 4 bases, with 7 bases between. The variable domain in full, completed from reference TRBV28 and TRBJ2-5, reads DVKVTQSSRYLVKRTGEKVFLECVQDMDHENMFWYRQDPGLGLRLIYFSYDVKMKEKGDIPEGYSVSREKKERFSLILESASTNQTSMYLCASSSEGETQYFGPGTRLLVL.

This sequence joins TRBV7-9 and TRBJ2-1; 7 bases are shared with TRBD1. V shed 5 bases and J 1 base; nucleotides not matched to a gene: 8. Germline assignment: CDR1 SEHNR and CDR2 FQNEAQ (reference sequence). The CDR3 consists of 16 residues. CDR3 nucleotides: TGTGCCAGCAGCCCCGCCGGGACAGAGTCCTACAATGAGCAGTTCTTC. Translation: CASSPAGTESYNEQFF.

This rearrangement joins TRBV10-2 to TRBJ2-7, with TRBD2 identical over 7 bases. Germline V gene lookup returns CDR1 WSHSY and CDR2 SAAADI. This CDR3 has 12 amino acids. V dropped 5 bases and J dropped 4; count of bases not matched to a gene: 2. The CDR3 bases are TGCGCCAGCAGTTCGGGGGGATACGAGCAGTACTTC. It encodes CASSSGGYEQYF.

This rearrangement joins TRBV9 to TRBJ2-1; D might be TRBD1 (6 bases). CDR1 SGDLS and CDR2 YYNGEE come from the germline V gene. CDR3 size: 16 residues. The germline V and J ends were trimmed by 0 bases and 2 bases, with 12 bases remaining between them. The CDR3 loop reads CASSVVWSGAYNEQFF. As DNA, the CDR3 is TGTGCCAGCAGCGTAGTCTGGTCAGGGGCCTACAATGAGCAGTTCTTC.

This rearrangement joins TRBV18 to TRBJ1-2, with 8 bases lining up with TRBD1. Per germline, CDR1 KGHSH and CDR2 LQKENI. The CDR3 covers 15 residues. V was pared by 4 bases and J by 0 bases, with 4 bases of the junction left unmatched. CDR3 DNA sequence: TGTGCCAGCTCACATTCGGGACAGGCTAACTATGGCTACACCTTC. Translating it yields CASSHSGQANYGYTF.

CDR3 nucleotides: TGCGCCAGCAGTTATCCGGGACAGGAGAAGGTTGGTGGCTACACCTTC. This gives the protein CASSYPGQEKVGGYTF. This chain connects TRBV5-1 to TRBJ1-2, with TRBD1 matching over 8 bases. This CDR3 has 16 residues. CDR1 SGHRS and CDR2 YFSETQ come from the germline V gene. V shed 5 bases, J shed 7 bases, and the junction held 16 bases outside the gene matches.

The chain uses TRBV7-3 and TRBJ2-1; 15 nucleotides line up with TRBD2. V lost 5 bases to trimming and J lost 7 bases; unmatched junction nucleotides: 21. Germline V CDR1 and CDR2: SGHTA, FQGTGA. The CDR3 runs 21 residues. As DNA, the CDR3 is TGTGCCAGCAGCAAAGCAGAATGGACTAGCGGGAGGGCCTCGGTCAGGAATGAGCAGTTCTTC. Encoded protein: CASSKAEWTSGRASVRNEQFF.

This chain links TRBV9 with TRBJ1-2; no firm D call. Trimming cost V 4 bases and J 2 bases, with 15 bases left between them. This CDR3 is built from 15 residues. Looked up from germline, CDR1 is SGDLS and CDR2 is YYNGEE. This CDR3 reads CASSPLPQINYGYTF. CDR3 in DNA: TGTGCCAGCAGCCCCCTCCCCCAGATAAACTATGGCTACACCTTC.

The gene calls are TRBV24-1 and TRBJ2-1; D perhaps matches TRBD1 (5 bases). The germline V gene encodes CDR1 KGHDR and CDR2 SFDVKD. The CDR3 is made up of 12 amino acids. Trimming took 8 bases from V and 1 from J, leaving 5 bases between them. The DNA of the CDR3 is TGTGCCACCAAGGGGTCCTACAATGAGCAGTTCTTC. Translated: CATKGSYNEQFF.

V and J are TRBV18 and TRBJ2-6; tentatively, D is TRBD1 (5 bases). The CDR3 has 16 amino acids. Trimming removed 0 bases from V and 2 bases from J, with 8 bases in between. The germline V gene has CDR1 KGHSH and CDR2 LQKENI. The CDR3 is CASSPPYRTGANVLTF. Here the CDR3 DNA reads TGTGCCAGCTCACCACCTTACAGGACTGGGGCCAACGTCCTGACTTTC.

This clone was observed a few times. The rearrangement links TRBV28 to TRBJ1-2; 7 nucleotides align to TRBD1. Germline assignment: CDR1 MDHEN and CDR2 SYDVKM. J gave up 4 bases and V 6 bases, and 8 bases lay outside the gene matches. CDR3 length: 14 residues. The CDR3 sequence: CASSPGQTVYGYTF. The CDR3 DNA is TGTGCCAGCAGCCCGGGACAGACCGTCTATGGCTACACCTTC.

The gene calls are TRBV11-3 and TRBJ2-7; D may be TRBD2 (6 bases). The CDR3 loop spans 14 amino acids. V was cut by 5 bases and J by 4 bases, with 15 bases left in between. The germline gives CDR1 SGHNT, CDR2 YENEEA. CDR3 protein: CASSGPGLGYEQYF. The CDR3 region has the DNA TGTGCCAGCAGCGGCCCGGGACTCGGTTACGAGCAGTACTTC.

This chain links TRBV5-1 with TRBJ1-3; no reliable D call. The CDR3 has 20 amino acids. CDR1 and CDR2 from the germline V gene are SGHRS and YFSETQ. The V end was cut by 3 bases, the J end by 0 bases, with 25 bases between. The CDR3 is CASSWILAGSSIYSGNTIYF. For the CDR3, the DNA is TGCGCCAGCAGCTGGATTCTAGCAGGAAGCTCGATTTACTCTGGAAACACCATATATTTT.

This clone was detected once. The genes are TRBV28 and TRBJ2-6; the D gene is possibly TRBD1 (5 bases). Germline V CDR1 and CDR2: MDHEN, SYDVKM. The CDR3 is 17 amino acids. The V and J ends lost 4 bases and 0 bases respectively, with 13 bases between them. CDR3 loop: CASSSPQGISGANVLTF. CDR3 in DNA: TGTGCCAGCAGTTCCCCCCAGGGTATCTCTGGGGCCAACGTCCTGACTTTC.

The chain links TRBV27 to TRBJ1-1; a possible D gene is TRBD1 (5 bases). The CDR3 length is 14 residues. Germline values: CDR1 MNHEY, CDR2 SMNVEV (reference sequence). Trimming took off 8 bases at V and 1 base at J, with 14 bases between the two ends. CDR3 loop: CASSPLTANTEAFF. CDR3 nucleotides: TGTGCCAGCTCCCCCCTGACAGCGAACACTGAAGCTTTCTTT.

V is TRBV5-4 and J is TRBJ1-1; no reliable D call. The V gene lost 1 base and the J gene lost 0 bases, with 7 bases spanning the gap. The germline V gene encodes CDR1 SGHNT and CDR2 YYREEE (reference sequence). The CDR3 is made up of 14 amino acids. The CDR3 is CASSLYSMNTEAFF. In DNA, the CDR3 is TGTGCCAGCAGCTTGTACTCAATGAACACTGAAGCTTTCTTT.

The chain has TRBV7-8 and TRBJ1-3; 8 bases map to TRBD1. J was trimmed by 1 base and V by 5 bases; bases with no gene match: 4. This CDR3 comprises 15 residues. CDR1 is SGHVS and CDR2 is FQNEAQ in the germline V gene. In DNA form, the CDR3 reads TGTGCCAGCAGCGGTAGGACAGGGTCTGGAAACACCATATATTTT. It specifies CASSGRTGSGNTIYF.

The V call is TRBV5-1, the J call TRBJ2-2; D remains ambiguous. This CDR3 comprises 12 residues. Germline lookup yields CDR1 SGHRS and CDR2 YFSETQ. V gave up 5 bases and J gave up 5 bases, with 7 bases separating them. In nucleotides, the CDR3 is TGCGCCAGCAGGGTTGAGACCGGGGAGCTGTTTTTT. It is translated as CASRVETGELFF. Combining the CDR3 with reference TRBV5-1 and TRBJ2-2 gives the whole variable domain KAGVTQTPRYLIKTRGQQVTLSCSPISGHRSVSWYQQTPGQGLQFLFEYFSETQRNKGNFPGRFSGRQFSNSRSEMNVSTLELGDSALYLCASRVETGELFFGEGSRLTVL.